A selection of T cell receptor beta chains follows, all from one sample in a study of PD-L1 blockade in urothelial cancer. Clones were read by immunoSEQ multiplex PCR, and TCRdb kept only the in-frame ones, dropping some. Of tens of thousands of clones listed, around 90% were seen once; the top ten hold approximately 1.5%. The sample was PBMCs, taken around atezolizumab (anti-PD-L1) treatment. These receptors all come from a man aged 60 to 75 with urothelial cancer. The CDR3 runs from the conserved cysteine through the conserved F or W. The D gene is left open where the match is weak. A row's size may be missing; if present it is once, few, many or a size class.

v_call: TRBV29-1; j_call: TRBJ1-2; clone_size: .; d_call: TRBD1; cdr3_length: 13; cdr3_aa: CSVRTGVDYGYTF; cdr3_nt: TGCAGCGTCAGGACAGGGGTAGACTATGGCTACACCTTC
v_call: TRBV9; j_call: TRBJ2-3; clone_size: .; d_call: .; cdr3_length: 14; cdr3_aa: CASSVVAATDTQYF; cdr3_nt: TGTGCCAGCAGCGTAGTAGCGGCGACAGATACGCAGTATTTT
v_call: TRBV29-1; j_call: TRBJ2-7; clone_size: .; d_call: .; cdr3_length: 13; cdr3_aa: CSAVLQGWNEQYF; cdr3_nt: TGCAGCGCGGTCCTTCAGGGGTGGAACGAGCAGTACTTC
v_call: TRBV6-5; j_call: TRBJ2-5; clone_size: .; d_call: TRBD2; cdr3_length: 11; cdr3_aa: CACGLVETQYF; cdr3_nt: TGTGCCTGCGGACTAGTGGAGACCCAGTACTTC
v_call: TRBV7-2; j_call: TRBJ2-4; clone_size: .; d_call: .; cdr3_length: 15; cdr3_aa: CASSFNGPSGNIQYF; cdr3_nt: TGTGCCAGCAGCTTTAACGGCCCCTCGGGAAACATTCAGTACTTC
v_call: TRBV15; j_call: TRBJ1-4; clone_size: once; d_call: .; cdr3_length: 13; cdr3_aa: CATSGGSNEKLFF; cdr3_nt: TGTGCCACCTCGGGGGGCTCTAATGAAAAACTGTTTTTT
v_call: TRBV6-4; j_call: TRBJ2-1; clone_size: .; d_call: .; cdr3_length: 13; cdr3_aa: CASSENRNNEQFF; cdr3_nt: TGTGCCAGCAGTGAGAACAGAAACAATGAGCAGTTCTTC
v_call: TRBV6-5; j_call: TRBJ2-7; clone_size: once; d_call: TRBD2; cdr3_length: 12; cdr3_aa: CASGSGRTEQYF; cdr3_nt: TGTGCCAGCGGCTCCGGGAGGACCGAGCAGTACTTC
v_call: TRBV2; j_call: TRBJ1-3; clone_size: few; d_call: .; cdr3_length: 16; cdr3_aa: CASSDIAQGSGNTIYF; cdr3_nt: TGTGCCAGCAGTGATATTGCGCAGGGCTCTGGAAACACCATATATTTT
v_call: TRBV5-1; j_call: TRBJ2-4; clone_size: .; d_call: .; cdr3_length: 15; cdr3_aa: CASSLGTGESNIQYF; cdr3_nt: TGCGCCAGCAGCTTGGGGACGGGGGAGTCAAACATTCAGTACTTC
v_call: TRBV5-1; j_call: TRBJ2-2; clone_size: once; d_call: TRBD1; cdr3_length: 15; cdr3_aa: CASSSGQGNTGELFF; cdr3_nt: TGCGCCAGCAGCTCAGGACAGGGAAACACCGGGGAGCTGTTTTTT
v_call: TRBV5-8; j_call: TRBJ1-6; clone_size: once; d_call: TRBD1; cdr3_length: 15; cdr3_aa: CASSLLQGDNSPLHF; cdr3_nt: TGTGCCAGCAGCTTGCTACAGGGGGATAATTCACCCCTCCACTTT
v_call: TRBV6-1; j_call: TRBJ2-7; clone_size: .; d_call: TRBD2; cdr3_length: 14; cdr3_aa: CASSESGGDYEQYF; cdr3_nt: TGTGCCAGCAGTGAATCCGGGGGGGACTACGAGCAGTACTTC
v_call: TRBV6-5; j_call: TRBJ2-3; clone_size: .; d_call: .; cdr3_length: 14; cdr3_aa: CASRMSRGTDTQYF; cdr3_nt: TGTGCCAGCAGGATGTCGAGGGGCACAGATACGCAGTATTTT
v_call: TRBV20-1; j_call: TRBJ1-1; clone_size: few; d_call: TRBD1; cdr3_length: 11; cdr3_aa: CSARPAGQGFF; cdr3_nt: TGCAGTGCTAGACCCGCCGGACAGGGATTCTTT
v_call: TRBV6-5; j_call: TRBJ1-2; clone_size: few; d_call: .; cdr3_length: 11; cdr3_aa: CASSSTEGYTF; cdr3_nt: TGTGCCAGCAGTTCCACGGAGGGCTACACCTTC
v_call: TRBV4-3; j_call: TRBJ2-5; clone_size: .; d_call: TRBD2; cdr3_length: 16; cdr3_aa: CASSQGASGRQETQYF; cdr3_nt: TGCGCCAGCAGCCAAGGGGCTAGCGGGAGGCAAGAGACCCAGTACTTC
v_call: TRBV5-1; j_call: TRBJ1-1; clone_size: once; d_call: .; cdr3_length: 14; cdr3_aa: CASTPTPAGSEAFF; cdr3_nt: TGCGCCAGCACCCCGACACCGGCGGGCTCTGAAGCTTTCTTT
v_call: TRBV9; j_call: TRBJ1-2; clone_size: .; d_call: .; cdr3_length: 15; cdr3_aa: CASSGGAGAQDGYTF; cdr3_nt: TGTGCCAGCAGCGGGGGCGCAGGGGCGCAAGATGGCTACACCTTC
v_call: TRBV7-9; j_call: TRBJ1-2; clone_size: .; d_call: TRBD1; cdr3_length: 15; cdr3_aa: CASSLEPRGYNGYTF; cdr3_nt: TGTGCCAGCAGCTTAGAACCCAGGGGGTATAATGGCTACACCTTC
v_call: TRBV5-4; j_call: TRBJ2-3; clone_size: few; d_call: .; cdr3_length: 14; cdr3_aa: CASSLAAVPDTQYF; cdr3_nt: TGTGCCAGCAGCTTGGCCGCGGTCCCAGATACGCAGTATTTT
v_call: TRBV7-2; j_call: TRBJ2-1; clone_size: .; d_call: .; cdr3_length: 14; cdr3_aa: CASSPTLGPGEQFF; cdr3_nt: TGTGCCAGCAGCCCAACCTTAGGGCCGGGGGAGCAGTTCTTC
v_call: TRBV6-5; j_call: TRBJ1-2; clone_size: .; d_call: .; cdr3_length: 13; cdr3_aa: CASRGVGNYGYTF; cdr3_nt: TGTGCCAGCCGGGGGGTAGGGAACTATGGCTACACCTTC
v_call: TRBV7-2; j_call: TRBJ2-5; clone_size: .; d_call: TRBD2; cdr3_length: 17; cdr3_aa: CASSSVLAGGSPETQYF; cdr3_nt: TGTGCCAGCAGCTCAGTACTAGCGGGAGGGTCCCCAGAGACCCAGTACTTC
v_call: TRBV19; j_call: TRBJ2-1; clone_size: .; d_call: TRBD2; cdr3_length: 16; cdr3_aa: CASSKDLFDTSGSLFF; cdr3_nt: TGTGCCAGTAGTAAAGACCTCTTCGATACTAGCGGGAGCTTATTCTTC
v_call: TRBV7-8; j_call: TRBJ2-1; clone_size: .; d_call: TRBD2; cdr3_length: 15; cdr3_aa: CASSFQRGPYNEQFF; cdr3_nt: TGTGCCAGCAGCTTCCAGCGGGGACCCTACAATGAGCAGTTCTTC
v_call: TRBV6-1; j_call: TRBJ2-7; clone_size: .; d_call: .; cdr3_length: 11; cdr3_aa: CASSGPNEQYF; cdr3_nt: TGTGCCAGCAGTGGGCCCAACGAGCAGTACTTC
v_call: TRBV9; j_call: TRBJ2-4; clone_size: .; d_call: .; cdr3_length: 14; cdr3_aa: CASRGAGAADIQYF; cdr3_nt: TGTGCCAGCAGAGGGGCAGGGGCCGCGGACATTCAGTACTTC
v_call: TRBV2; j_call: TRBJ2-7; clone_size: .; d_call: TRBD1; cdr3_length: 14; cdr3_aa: CASRQGWMTYEQYF; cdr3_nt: TGTGCCAGCAGACAGGGGTGGATGACCTACGAGCAGTACTTC